The 10 T cell receptor beta chains reported below all come from one sample, sequenced in a study of T cell responses to AZD1222 COVID-19 vaccine. Repertoires were generated with immunoSEQ multiplex PCR, while TCRdb's copy carries only in-frame clones and drops some. The sample includes 150,000 to 190,000 clones, around 87% of them seen just once. Sequenced material: peripheral blood, taken 28 days after the second AZD1222 dose. The receptors derive from an adult who received the AZD1222 COVID-19 vaccine.

V gene TRBV5-1 combines with J gene TRBJ1-2, with D possibly matching TRBD1 (5 bases). V was trimmed by 1 base and J by 7 bases, leaving 20 bases between them. Germline assignment: CDR1 SGHRS and CDR2 YFSETQ. The length of the CDR3 is 16 residues. The CDR3 loop reads CASSLYWDPGGLGYTF. The CDR3 nucleotides are TGCGCCAGCAGCTTGTATTGGGACCCCGGCGGGCTTGGCTACACCTTC. Filled out from reference TRBV5-1 and TRBJ1-2, the complete variable domain reads KAGVTQTPRYLIKTRGQQVTLSCSPISGHRSVSWYQQTPGQGLQFLFEYFSETQRNKGNFPGRFSGRQFSNSRSEMNVSTLELGDSALYLCASSLYWDPGGLGYTFGSGTRLTVV.

This clone was recorded only once. The rearrangement uses TRBV2 and TRBJ2-7; the D gene is possibly TRBD1 (6 bases). The germline CDR1 and CDR2 sequences are SNHLY and FYNNEI. This CDR3 has 14 residues. V lost 6 bases to trimming and J lost 4 bases, with 16 bases between them. This chain's CDR3 is CASSRDTGRYEQYF. The DNA of the CDR3 is TGTGCCAGCAGCCGGGACACCGGTCGGTACGAGCAGTACTTC.

This sequence joins TRBV28 and TRBJ2-2; weak D call: TRBD2 (6 bases). Trimming shortened V by 5 bases and J by 1 base, and 14 bases separated the two germline ends. The CDR3 is 16 residues long. The germline gives CDR1 MDHEN, CDR2 SYDVKM. The CDR3 here is CASSPAGRLNTGELFF. The CDR3 DNA sequence: TGTGCCAGCAGTCCCGCGGGACGGCTGAACACCGGGGAGCTGTTTTTT.

This chain uses TRBV28 with TRBJ1-3, with 7 bases aligning to TRBD1. The ends lost 5 bases at V and 1 base at J; junction bases unmatched: 8. The CDR3 consists of 16 residues. Germline V gene sequence: CDR1 MDHEN, CDR2 SYDVKM. CDR3 DNA: TGTGCCAGCAGTCCTGGGACAGCATATTCTGGAAACACCATATATTTT. It specifies CASSPGTAYSGNTIYF.

V is TRBV7-3 and J is TRBJ2-1; maybe TRBD2 (5 bases). Germline loops: CDR1 SGHTA, CDR2 FQGTGA. V was clipped by 4 bases and J by 6 bases, with 16 bases between them. The CDR3 has 15 residues. The CDR3 sequence is CASSSPGSLSNEQFF. In nucleotides, the CDR3 is TGTGCCAGCAGCTCACCGGGGTCTTTAAGCAATGAGCAGTTCTTC.

This chain joins TRBV28 and TRBJ2-7, with TRBD1 matching 11 bases. CDR1 is MDHEN and CDR2 is SYDVKM in the germline V gene. CDR3 length equals 14 residues. V lost 4 bases to trimming and J lost 7 bases; unmatched junction nucleotides: 6. CDR3 bases: TGTGCCAGCAGTTCAGGGACAGGGGGTTGGGAGCAGTACTTC. Encoded protein: CASSSGTGGWEQYF.

The genes are TRBV18 and TRBJ1-1; D gene ambiguous. Germline V gives CDR1 KGHSH, CDR2 LQKENI. Trimming took off 0 bases at V and 0 bases at J, with 5 bases between the two ends. The CDR3 has 14 amino acids. The CDR3 here is CASSPPLMNTEAFF. The CDR3 coding sequence is TGTGCCAGCTCACCACCTCTAATGAACACTGAAGCTTTCTTT.

The chain carries TRBV20-1 and TRBJ1-5, with D unclear. CDR3 size: 14 residues. Germline V CDR1 and CDR2: DFQATT, SNEGSKA (reference sequence). The V and J ends lost 3 bases and 1 base respectively, with 10 bases between them. The CDR3 DNA sequence: TGCAGTGCTAGTTCCGGGGAAAGCAATCAGCCCCAGCATTTT. Translated, it gives CSASSGESNQPQHF.

The genes are TRBV2 and TRBJ2-4, with TRBD1 matching 11 bases. Germline values: CDR1 SNHLY, CDR2 FYNNEI. This CDR3 contains 15 residues. Losses at the gene ends were 5 bases for V and 5 bases for J; bases not matched to a gene: 5. Here the CDR3 reads CASSWDRGSENIQYF. DNA of the CDR3: TGTGCCAGCAGTTGGGACAGGGGGTCGGAAAACATTCAGTACTTC.

This chain joins TRBV5-5 and TRBJ2-2; TRBD2 matches 14 bases. V was pared by 0 bases and J by 5 bases, with 0 bases of the junction left unmatched. There are 16 residues in the CDR3. The germline V gene has CDR1 SGHKS and CDR2 YYEKEE (reference sequence). CDR3 amino acids: CASSLGLAGGTGELFF. Written as DNA, the CDR3 is TGTGCCAGCAGCTTGGGACTAGCGGGAGGGACCGGGGAGCTGTTTTTT.